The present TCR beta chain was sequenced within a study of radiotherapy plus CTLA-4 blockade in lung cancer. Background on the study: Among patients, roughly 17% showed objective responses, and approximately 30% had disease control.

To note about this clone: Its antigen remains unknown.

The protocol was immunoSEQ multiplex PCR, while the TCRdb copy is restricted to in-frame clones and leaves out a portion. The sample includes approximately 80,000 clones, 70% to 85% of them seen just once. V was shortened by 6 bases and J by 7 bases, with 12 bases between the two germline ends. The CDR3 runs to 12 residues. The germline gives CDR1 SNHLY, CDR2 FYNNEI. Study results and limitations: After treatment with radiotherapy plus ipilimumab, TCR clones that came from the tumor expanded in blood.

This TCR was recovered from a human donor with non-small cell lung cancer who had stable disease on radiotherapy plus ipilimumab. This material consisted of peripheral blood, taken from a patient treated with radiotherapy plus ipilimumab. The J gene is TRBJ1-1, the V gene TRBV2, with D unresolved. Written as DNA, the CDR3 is TGTGCCAGCAGCTCCCAGGAGGGTGAAGCTTTCTTT. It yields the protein CASSSQEGEAFF.